This T cell receptor beta chain was sequenced for a study of CD8 T cells in Susac syndrome. With 0 bases removed from V and 9 bases from J, the gap between germline ends came to 14 bases. Germline V gives CDR1 LGHNA, CDR2 YSLEER. The length of the CDR3 is 15 residues. TEMRA cells were FACS-enriched, with CD8+ and CD4+ T cells isolated negatively. RNA totalling about 0.45 to 1 ug underwent reverse transcription with random hexamers. TCRdb ran MiXCR on the immunoSEQ multiplex PCR reads and lists one entry per CDR3 protein. In the table there are 65,000 to 90,000 distinct CDR3 sequences, just under 95% of which are singletons.

J is TRBJ2-2 and V is TRBV4-3; no reliable D call. This sequence originates from a human donor with multiple sclerosis. The source material was CD8+ T cells from PBMCs. This CDR3 reads CASSQDPGRARELFF. CDR3 DNA sequence: TGCGCCAGCAGCCAAGATCCCGGAAGGGCGCGGGAGCTGTTTTTT.